Listed below are T cell receptor beta chains from one sample, sequenced in a study of control samples from healthy donors and cancer patients. Using immunoSEQ multiplex PCR, the repertoire was profiled, and TCRdb retains in-frame clones only, with some absent. Among about 120,000 clones, roughly 93% were seen once, and the ten largest hold about 2.6%. The sequenced material came from blood. Receptor source: a young man in good health. The CDR3 runs from the conserved cysteine through the conserved F or W. Fields, in order: D gene, J gene, V gene, clone size, CDR3 DNA, CDR3 protein. A D gene is named only where the DNA matches it firmly. Not all rows give a size; the values are once, few, many and, for expanded clones, a class.

d_gene: -
j_gene: TRBJ2-7
v_gene: TRBV7-9
abundance: -
CDR3nt: TGTGCCAGCAGCTTAGGGCGGGGCCCAGAGCAGTACTTC
CDR3aa: CASSLGRGPEQYF

d_gene: -
j_gene: TRBJ1-2
v_gene: TRBV9
abundance: -
CDR3nt: TGTGCCAGCAGCGCGAGGAATGGCTACACCTTC
CDR3aa: CASSARNGYTF

d_gene: -
j_gene: TRBJ2-5
v_gene: TRBV1
abundance: -
CDR3nt: TGCACCAGCAGCCAAGATGAGGGGCTAGCGGAGGCCTGCTTTCAAGAGACCCAGTACTTC
CDR3aa: CTSSQDEGLAEACFQETQYF

d_gene: -
j_gene: TRBJ2-1
v_gene: TRBV10-3
abundance: -
CDR3nt: TGTGCCATCAGTGTAGCGGAACCCTACAATGAGCAGTTCTTC
CDR3aa: CAISVAEPYNEQFF

d_gene: -
j_gene: TRBJ2-7
v_gene: TRBV5-1
abundance: -
CDR3nt: TGCGCCAGCAGCTTGGCCGGGTTTGGGGTTCGGTCCGAGCAGTACTTC
CDR3aa: CASSLAGFGVRSEQYF

d_gene: -
j_gene: TRBJ2-5
v_gene: TRBV5-4
abundance: -
CDR3nt: TGTGCCAGCAGCTTGCAGTTCGGCGGCGGAGAGACCCAGTACTTC
CDR3aa: CASSLQFGGGETQYF

d_gene: -
j_gene: TRBJ1-2
v_gene: TRBV27
abundance: -
CDR3nt: TGTGCCAGCAGGCCCCCGGACAAAGGGAACTATGGCTACACCTTC
CDR3aa: CASRPPDKGNYGYTF

d_gene: TRBD1
j_gene: TRBJ1-6
v_gene: TRBV28
abundance: once
CDR3nt: TGTGCCAGCAGTCCCCCGACAGGGGTAGCGTCACCCCTCCACTTT
CDR3aa: CASSPPTGVASPLHF

d_gene: TRBD1
j_gene: TRBJ1-2
v_gene: TRBV7-2
abundance: once
CDR3nt: TGTGCCAGCAGCTCACCGGGACAGGGGCCCAGAGGCTACACCTTC
CDR3aa: CASSSPGQGPRGYTF

d_gene: -
j_gene: TRBJ1-3
v_gene: TRBV6-5
abundance: -
CDR3nt: TGTGCCACCAAGGGCGACGATGGAAACACCATATATTTT
CDR3aa: CATKGDDGNTIYF

d_gene: TRBD2
j_gene: TRBJ2-7
v_gene: TRBV11-2
abundance: once
CDR3nt: TGTGCCAGCAGCTTATCCCGCGGGGGGGTCTACGAGCAGTACTTC
CDR3aa: CASSLSRGGVYEQYF

d_gene: TRBD1
j_gene: TRBJ1-4
v_gene: TRBV18
abundance: -
CDR3nt: TGTGCCAGCTCATCCGGACAGGGAGCAACTAATGAAAAACTGTTTTTT
CDR3aa: CASSSGQGATNEKLFF

d_gene: -
j_gene: TRBJ2-2
v_gene: TRBV6-5
abundance: -
CDR3nt: TGTGCCAGCAGTTACTCGAGCGACACCGGGGAGCTGTTTTTT
CDR3aa: CASSYSSDTGELFF

d_gene: -
j_gene: TRBJ2-5
v_gene: TRBV2
abundance: -
CDR3nt: TGTGCCAGCGCCCGGGGAGAGACCCAGTACTTC
CDR3aa: CASARGETQYF

d_gene: TRBD1
j_gene: TRBJ1-2
v_gene: TRBV28
abundance: -
CDR3nt: TGTGCCAGCAGTTTTAAGGGGGCGGATGGCTACACCTTC
CDR3aa: CASSFKGADGYTF

d_gene: -
j_gene: TRBJ1-5
v_gene: TRBV7-2
abundance: -
CDR3nt: TGTGCCAGCAGCTTAGGGGCGGGGAAGTCCCCCAATCAGCCCCAGCATTTT
CDR3aa: CASSLGAGKSPNQPQHF

d_gene: -
j_gene: TRBJ2-2
v_gene: TRBV11-3
abundance: -
CDR3nt: TGTGCCAGCAGCTTAACGGACACCGGGGAGCTGTTTTTT
CDR3aa: CASSLTDTGELFF

d_gene: -
j_gene: TRBJ1-2
v_gene: TRBV3-1/TRBV3-2
abundance: -
CDR3nt: TGTGCCAGCAGCCAAGTCGCGGGAGGCTACACCTTC
CDR3aa: CASSQVAGGYTF

d_gene: -
j_gene: TRBJ2-1
v_gene: TRBV11-3
abundance: -
CDR3nt: TGTGCCAGCAGCTTAGGTGCGGGGCGGAATGAGCAGTTCTTC
CDR3aa: CASSLGAGRNEQFF

d_gene: -
j_gene: TRBJ1-5
v_gene: TRBV4-2
abundance: few
CDR3nt: TGTGCCAGCAGCCAAGATCTGGGAGGTCAGCCCCAGCATTTT
CDR3aa: CASSQDLGGQPQHF

d_gene: -
j_gene: TRBJ2-1
v_gene: TRBV5-1
abundance: -
CDR3nt: TGCGCCAGCAGCTTCCCCGACAGGGAGGTTACGGATGAGCAGTTCTTC
CDR3aa: CASSFPDREVTDEQFF

d_gene: -
j_gene: TRBJ2-6
v_gene: TRBV18
abundance: -
CDR3nt: TGTGCCAGCTCACCAGGGGGGATTTACTCTGGGGCCAACGTCCTGACTTTC
CDR3aa: CASSPGGIYSGANVLTF

d_gene: TRBD1
j_gene: TRBJ1-1
v_gene: TRBV20-1
abundance: -
CDR3nt: TGCAGTGCTAGTATGGGGAGGGACAGGGGGAACACTGAAGCTTTCTTT
CDR3aa: CSASMGRDRGNTEAFF

d_gene: -
j_gene: TRBJ2-5
v_gene: TRBV3-1/TRBV3-2
abundance: -
CDR3nt: TGTGCCAGCACTGGGGGCCCAAATGGAGAGACCCAGTACTTC
CDR3aa: CASTGGPNGETQYF

d_gene: -
j_gene: TRBJ1-2
v_gene: TRBV5-4
abundance: -
CDR3nt: TGTGCCAGCAGCTTGCGGGGGGAGGGGCTATACGGCTACACCTTC
CDR3aa: CASSLRGEGLYGYTF

d_gene: -
j_gene: TRBJ1-1
v_gene: TRBV7-6
abundance: -
CDR3nt: TGTGCCGCACTCCCTATGGGCACTGAAGCTTTCTTT
CDR3aa: CAALPMGTEAFF

d_gene: TRBD1
j_gene: TRBJ1-1
v_gene: TRBV18
abundance: -
CDR3nt: TGTGCCAGCTCACCCCGGGACAGGGTTATGAACACTGAAGCTTTCTTT
CDR3aa: CASSPRDRVMNTEAFF

d_gene: -
j_gene: TRBJ1-2
v_gene: TRBV10-3
abundance: once
CDR3nt: TGTGCCATCAGTGAGTCCGCAACAACGGCGTCTCTCTACACCTTC
CDR3aa: CAISESATTASLYTF

d_gene: -
j_gene: TRBJ1-2
v_gene: TRBV18
abundance: -
CDR3nt: TGTGCCAGCTCACCGGAAAGAACCAGGGGATATGGCTACACCTTC
CDR3aa: CASSPERTRGYGYTF

d_gene: -
j_gene: TRBJ1-2
v_gene: TRBV30
abundance: -
CDR3nt: TGTGCCTGGAGGTCCATTAACTATGGCTACACCTTC
CDR3aa: CAWRSINYGYTF

d_gene: TRBD1
j_gene: TRBJ1-5
v_gene: TRBV6-5
abundance: -
CDR3nt: TGTGCCAGCGCAGGGACAGACTTCTACAATCAGCCCCAGCATTTT
CDR3aa: CASAGTDFYNQPQHF

d_gene: TRBD1
j_gene: TRBJ1-2
v_gene: TRBV6-5
abundance: -
CDR3nt: TGTGCCAGCAGCGGTGACAGGGGGGGCTACACCTTC
CDR3aa: CASSGDRGGYTF

d_gene: TRBD1
j_gene: TRBJ1-5
v_gene: TRBV27
abundance: once
CDR3nt: TGTGCCAGCAGACCTGGGACAGCGAATAGCAATCAGCCCCAGCATTTT
CDR3aa: CASRPGTANSNQPQHF

d_gene: TRBD2
j_gene: TRBJ2-5
v_gene: TRBV9
abundance: -
CDR3nt: TGTGCCAGCAGCGTGACTAGCGGGCAGCAAGAGACCCAGTACTTC
CDR3aa: CASSVTSGQQETQYF

d_gene: -
j_gene: TRBJ1-5
v_gene: TRBV4-1
abundance: -
CDR3nt: TGCGCCAGCAGCCAAGGGGGGAATCAGCCCCAGCATTTT
CDR3aa: CASSQGGNQPQHF

d_gene: TRBD1
j_gene: TRBJ2-6
v_gene: TRBV12-5
abundance: -
CDR3nt: TGTGCTAGTGGTTTGTTTGGACAGGGTATCTTTTCCGGGGCCAACGTCCTGACTTTC
CDR3aa: CASGLFGQGIFSGANVLTF

d_gene: -
j_gene: TRBJ2-3
v_gene: TRBV27
abundance: -
CDR3nt: TGTGCCAGCAGTCATGCTCGGGGGATGGCGACAGATACGCAGTATTTT
CDR3aa: CASSHARGMATDTQYF

d_gene: -
j_gene: TRBJ2-7
v_gene: TRBV28
abundance: -
CDR3nt: TGTGCCAGCACGAGTGGGCCCTCCTACGAGCAGTACTTC
CDR3aa: CASTSGPSYEQYF